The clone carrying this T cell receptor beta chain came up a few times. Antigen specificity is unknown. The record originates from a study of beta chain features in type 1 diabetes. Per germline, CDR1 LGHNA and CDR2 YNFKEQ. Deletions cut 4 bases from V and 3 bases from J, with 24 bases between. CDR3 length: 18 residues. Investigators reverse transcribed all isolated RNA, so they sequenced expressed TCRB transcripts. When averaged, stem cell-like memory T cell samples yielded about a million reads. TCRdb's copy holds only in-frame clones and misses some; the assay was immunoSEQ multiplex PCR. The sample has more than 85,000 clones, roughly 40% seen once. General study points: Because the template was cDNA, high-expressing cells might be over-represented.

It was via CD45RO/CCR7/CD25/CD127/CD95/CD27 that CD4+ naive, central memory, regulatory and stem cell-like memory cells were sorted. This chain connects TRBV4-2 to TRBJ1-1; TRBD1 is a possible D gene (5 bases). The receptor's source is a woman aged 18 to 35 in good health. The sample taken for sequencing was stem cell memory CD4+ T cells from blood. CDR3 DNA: TGTGCCAGCAGCCCAGGGCGGGGTGTGGGCTTGGTCGACACTGAAGCTTTCTTT. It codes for CASSPGRGVGLVDTEAFF.